This TCR beta chain was identified during a study of T cells in Graves' hyperthyroidism and ophthalmopathy. V lost 7 bases and J lost 2, with 12 bases in between. Germline V gene data show CDR1 as MNHNS and CDR2 as SASEGT. CDR3 size: 13 residues. Amplification yielded TCR beta CDR3 regions, with RNA transcripts as the source. First-round RT-PCR of the TCR CDR3 relied on the HTBI primer set. TCRdb independently ran MiXCR on the multiplex PCR reads; one entry per CDR3 protein. The table has hundreds of thousands of distinct CDR3 sequences, 16% seen once. The sequence came from a woman aged 18 to 35 with Graves' hyperthyroidism. Sequencing was carried out using blood. This chain joins TRBV6-1 and TRBJ2-7; D uncertain. This CDR3 reads CASTLTPTYEQYF. The DNA of the CDR3 is TGTGCCAGCACTTTAACACCGACCTACGAGCAGTACTTC.